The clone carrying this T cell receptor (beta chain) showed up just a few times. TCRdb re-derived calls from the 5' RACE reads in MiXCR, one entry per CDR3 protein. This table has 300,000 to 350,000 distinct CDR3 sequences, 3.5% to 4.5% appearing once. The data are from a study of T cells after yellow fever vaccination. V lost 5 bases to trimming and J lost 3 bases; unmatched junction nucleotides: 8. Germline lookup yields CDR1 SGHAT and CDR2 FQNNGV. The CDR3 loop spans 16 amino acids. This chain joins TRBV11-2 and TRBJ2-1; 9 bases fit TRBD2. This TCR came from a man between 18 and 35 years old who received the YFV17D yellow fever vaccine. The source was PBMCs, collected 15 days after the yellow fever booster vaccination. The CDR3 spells CASSLVLAGFYNEQFF. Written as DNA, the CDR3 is TGTGCCAGCAGCCTCGTTCTAGCGGGGTTCTACAATGAGCAGTTCTTC.